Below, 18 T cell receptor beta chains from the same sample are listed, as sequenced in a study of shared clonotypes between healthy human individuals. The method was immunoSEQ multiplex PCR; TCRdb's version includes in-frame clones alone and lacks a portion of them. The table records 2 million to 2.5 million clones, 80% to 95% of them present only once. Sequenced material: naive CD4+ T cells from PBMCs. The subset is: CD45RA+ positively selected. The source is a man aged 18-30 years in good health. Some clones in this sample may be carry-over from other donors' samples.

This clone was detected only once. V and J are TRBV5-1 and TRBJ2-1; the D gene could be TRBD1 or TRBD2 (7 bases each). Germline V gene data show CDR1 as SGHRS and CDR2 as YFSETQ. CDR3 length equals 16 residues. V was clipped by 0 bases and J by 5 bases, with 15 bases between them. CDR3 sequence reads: CASSLASGDRHNEQFF. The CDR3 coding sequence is TGCGCCAGCAGCTTGGCAAGCGGGGACAGACACAATGAGCAGTTCTTC.

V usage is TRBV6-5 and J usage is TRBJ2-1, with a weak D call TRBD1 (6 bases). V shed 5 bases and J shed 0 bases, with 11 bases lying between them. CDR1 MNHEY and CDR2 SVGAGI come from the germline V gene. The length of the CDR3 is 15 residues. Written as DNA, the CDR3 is TGTGCCAGCAGTCGGACAGATCCCTCCTACAATGAGCAGTTCTTC. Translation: CASSRTDPSYNEQFF.

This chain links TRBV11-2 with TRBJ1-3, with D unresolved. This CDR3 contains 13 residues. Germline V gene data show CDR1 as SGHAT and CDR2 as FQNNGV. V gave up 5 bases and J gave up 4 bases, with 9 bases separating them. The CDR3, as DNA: TGTGCCAGCAGCCCACTACAGGGAAACACCATATATTTT. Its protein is CASSPLQGNTIYF.

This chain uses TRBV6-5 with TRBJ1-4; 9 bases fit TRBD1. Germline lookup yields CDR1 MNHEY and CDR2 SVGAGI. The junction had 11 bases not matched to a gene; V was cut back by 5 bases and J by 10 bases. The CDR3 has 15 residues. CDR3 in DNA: TGTGCCAGCAGTATTTTTGGGACAGGGAGTGGAAAACTGTTTTTT. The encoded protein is CASSIFGTGSGKLFF.

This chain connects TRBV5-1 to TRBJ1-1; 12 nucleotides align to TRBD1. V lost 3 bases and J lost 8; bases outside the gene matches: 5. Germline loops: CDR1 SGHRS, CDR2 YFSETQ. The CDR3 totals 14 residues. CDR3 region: CASSSGTGGREAFF. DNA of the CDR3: TGCGCCAGCAGCTCCGGGACAGGGGGCCGGGAAGCTTTCTTT. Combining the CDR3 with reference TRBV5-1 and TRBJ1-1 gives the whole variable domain KAGVTQTPRYLIKTRGQQVTLSCSPISGHRSVSWYQQTPGQGLQFLFEYFSETQRNKGNFPGRFSGRQFSNSRSEMNVSTLELGDSALYLCASSSGTGGREAFFGQGTRLTVV.

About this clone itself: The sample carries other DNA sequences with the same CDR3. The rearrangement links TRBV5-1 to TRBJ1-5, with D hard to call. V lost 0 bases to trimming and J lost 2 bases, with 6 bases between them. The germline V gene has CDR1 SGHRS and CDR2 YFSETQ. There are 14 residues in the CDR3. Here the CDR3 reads CASSLGTGNQPQHF. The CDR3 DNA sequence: TGCGCCAGCAGCTTGGGAACAGGCAATCAGCCCCAGCATTTT.

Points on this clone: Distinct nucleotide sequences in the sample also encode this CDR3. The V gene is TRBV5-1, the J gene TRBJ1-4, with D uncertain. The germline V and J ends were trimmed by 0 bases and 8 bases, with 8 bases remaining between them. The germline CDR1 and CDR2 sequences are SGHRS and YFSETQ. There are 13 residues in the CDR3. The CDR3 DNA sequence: TGCGCCAGCAGCTTGGACAGTGGAGAAAAACTGTTTTTT. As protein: CASSLDSGEKLFF.

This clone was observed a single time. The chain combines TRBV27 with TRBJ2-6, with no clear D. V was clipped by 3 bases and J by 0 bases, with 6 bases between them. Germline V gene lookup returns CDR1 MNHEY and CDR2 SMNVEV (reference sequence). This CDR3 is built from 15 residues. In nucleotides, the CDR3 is TGTGCCAGCAGTTTGTTAGACTCTGGGGCCAACGTCCTGACTTTC. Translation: CASSLLDSGANVLTF.

The CDR3 DNA reads TGTGCCAGCAGCAACGCAGTACTAGCGGGGGGAGGAATTGGGGAGCTGTTTTTT. It encodes CASSNAVLAGGGIGELFF. The chain combines TRBV5-4 with TRBJ2-2, with 12 bases matching TRBD2. Losses at the gene ends were 4 bases for V and 8 bases for J; bases not matched to a gene: 15. Per germline, CDR1 SGHNT and CDR2 YYREEE (reference sequence). CDR3 length: 18 residues.

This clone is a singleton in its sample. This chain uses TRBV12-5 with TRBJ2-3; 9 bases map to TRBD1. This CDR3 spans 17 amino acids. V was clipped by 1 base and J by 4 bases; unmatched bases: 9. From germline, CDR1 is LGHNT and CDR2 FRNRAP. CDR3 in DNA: TGTGCTAGTGGTTTGGAGTCGGGACAGGGTGGCGCAGATACGCAGTATTTT. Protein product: CASGLESGQGGADTQYF. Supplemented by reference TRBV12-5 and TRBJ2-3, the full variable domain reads DARVTQTPRHKVTEMGQEVTMRCQPILGHNTVFWYRQTMMQGLELLAYFRNRAPLDDSGMPKDRFSAEMPDATLATLKIQPSEPRDSAVYFCASGLESGQGGADTQYFGPGTRLTVL.

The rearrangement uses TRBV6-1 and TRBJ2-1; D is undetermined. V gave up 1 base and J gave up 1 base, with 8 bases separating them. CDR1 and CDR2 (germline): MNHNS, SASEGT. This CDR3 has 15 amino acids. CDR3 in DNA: TGTGCCAGCAGTGAAGGTGTCCAGTCCTACAATGAGCAGTTCTTC. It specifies CASSEGVQSYNEQFF.

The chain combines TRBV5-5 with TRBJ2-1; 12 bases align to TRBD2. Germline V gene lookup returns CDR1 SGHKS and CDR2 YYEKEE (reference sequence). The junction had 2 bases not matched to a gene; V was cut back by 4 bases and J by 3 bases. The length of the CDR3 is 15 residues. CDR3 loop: CASSEGLAGYNEQFF. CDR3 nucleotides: TGTGCCAGCAGCGAGGGACTAGCGGGCTACAATGAGCAGTTCTTC.

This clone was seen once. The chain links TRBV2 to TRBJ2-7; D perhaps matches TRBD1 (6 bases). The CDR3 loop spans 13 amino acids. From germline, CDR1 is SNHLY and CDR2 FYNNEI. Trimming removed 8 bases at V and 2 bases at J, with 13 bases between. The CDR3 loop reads CASGSRQAYEQYF. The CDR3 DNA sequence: TGTGCCAGCGGGAGCAGACAGGCCTACGAGCAGTACTTC.

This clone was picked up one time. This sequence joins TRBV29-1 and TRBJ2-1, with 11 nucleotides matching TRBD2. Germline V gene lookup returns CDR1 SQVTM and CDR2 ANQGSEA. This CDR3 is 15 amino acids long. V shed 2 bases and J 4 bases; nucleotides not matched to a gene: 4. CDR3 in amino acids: CSVEIGTSGYNEQFF. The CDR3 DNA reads TGCAGCGTTGAAATAGGGACTAGCGGATACAATGAGCAGTTCTTC.

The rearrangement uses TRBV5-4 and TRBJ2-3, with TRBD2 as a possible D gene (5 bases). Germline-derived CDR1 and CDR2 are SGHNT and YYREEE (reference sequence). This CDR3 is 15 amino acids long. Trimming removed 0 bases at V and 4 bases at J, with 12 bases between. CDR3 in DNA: TGTGCCAGCAGCTTGGATTCGGGAAGGTCAGATACGCAGTATTTT. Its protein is CASSLDSGRSDTQYF.

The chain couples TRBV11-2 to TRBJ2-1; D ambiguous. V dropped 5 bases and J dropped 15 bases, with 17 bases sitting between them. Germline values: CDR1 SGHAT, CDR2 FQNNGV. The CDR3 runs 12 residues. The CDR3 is CASSNISRSWFF. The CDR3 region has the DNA TGTGCCAGCAGCAATATTTCCAGGTCGTGGTTCTTC.

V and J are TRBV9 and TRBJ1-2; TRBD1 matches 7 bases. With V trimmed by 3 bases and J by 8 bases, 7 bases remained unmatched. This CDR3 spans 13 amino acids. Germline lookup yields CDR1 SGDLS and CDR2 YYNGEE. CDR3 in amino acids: CASSDTGARGYTF. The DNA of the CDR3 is TGTGCCAGCAGCGACACAGGGGCGAGAGGCTACACCTTC.

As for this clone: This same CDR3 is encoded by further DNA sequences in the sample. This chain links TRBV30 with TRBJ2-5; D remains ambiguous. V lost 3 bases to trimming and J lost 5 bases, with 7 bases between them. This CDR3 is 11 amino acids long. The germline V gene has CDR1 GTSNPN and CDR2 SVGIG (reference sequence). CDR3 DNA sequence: TGTGCCTGGAGCTCGAGGGAGACCCAGTACTTC. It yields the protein CAWSSRETQYF.